This T cell receptor (beta chain) emerged from a study of blood T cells in healthy people across ages. V lost 7 bases, J lost 1 base, and 7 bases lay in between. The CDR3 sequence is 12 residues long. The germline gives CDR1 SQVTM, CDR2 ANQGSEA. The table lists this clonotype with a few counts. Next came a second PCR, run for about 6 to 12 cycles, which used a sample-barcoded 5' primer along with a J-beta primer mix. TCRdb reprocessed the 5' RACE reads via MiXCR and lists one record per CDR3 protein. The table records 750,000 to 1,000,000 distinct CDR3 sequences, just under 30% of them present only once. These data also formed part of another study, on T cells of mothers and their children.

The material sequenced was blood. The origin of this receptor is a woman aged 35 to 49 in good health. The V and J genes are TRBV29-1 and TRBJ2-2; D gene uncertain. The CDR3 is CSAKGNTGELFF. In DNA form, the CDR3 reads TGCAGCGCTAAGGGGAACACCGGGGAGCTGTTTTTT.